The rows below give T cell receptor beta chains drawn from one sample of a study of CD8+CD57+ T cells in acquired aplastic anemia. Each CDR3 protein gets one entry after TCRdb re-called the reads with MiXCR. The sample includes some 82,000 distinct CDR3 sequences, approximately 46% of them seen just once. The source material was sorted CD4+, CD8+, or CD8+CD57+ T cells (not recorded which) from PBMCs. The source is a human donor in good health, serving as a control. The CDR3 runs from the conserved cysteine through the conserved F or W. Fields, in order: D gene, clone size, V gene, J gene, CDR3 protein, CDR3 DNA. D genes are given only for firm matches. Clone size, where shown, is once, few, many, or a class for clones that have expanded.

.,.,TRBV2,TRBJ1-1,CACRDPPGGRQAEAFF,TGTGCCTGCCGTGACCCCCCCGGTGGCAGGCAGGCTGAAGCTTTCTTT
.,.,TRBV30,TRBJ2-3,CAWDMQYF,TGTGCTTGGGATATGCAGTATTTT
.,.,TRBV29-1,TRBJ1-2,CSVEGLDGYTF,TGCAGCGTTGAAGGATTGGATGGCTACACCTTC
.,.,TRBV25-1,TRBJ2-3,CASSRRARDNTQYF,TGTGCCAGCAGTAGGAGGGCCCGCGATAATACGCAGTATTTT
.,.,TRBV29-1,TRBJ1-6,CSVDWITGYHSPLHF,TGCAGCGTTGATTGGATTACAGGCTACCATTCACCCCTCCACTTT
TRBD2,few,TRBV9,TRBJ2-1,CASSTPGLDEQFF,TGTGCCAGCAGCACCCCGGGACTAGATGAGCAGTTCTTC
.,.,TRBV24-1,TRBJ2-7,CATSGFYEQYF,TGTGCCACCAGTGGTTTCTACGAGCAGTACTTC
TRBD2,.,TRBV25-1,TRBJ2-3,CASSALAGSFTDTQYF,TGTGCCAGCAGTGCCCTAGCGGGATCGTTCACAGATACGCAGTATTTT
TRBD1,.,TRBV27,TRBJ2-3,CASSPRTGGIDTQYF,TGTGCCAGCAGTCCTAGGACAGGGGGCATAGATACGCAGTATTTT
.,many,TRBV12-3/TRBV12-4,TRBJ2-7,CASSGFGGSSYEQYF,TGTGCCAGCAGTGGGTTTGGGGGGAGTAGTTACGAGCAGTACTTC
TRBD1,.,TRBV25-1,TRBJ2-3,CASRGAAGQGDPDTQYF,TGTGCCAGCAGGGGGGCAGCTGGGCAGGGGGATCCAGATACGCAGTATTTT
.,few,TRBV20-1,TRBJ1-3,CSAGHHPDSSGNTTYF,TGCAGTGCTGGACACCACCCAGATAGCTCTGGAAACACCACATATTTT
.,.,TRBV10-3,TRBJ1-1,CATKKAGRASNTEAFF,TGTGCCACCAAGAAGGCAGGGCGAGCGTCGAACACTGAAGCTTTCTTT
.,.,TRBV27,TRBJ1-2,CASSISGDYGYTF,TGTGCCAGCAGTATAAGTGGGGACTATGGCTACACCTTC
.,.,TRBV15,TRBJ2-7,CATSRVRGAYEQYF,TGTGCCACCAGCAGAGTTCGTGGGGCTTACGAGCAGTACTTC
.,.,TRBV5-8,TRBJ1-2,CASSLAVNYGYTF,TGTGCCAGCAGCTTAGCAGTCAACTATGGCTACACCTTC
TRBD1,many,TRBV20-1,TRBJ2-4,CSARQGVLAKNIQYF,TGCAGTGCAAGACAGGGAGTCTTAGCCAAAAACATTCAGTACTTC
.,.,TRBV2,TRBJ1-3,CASRADPGNTIYF,TGTGCCAGCAGGGCAGACCCTGGAAACACCATATATTTT
TRBD1,.,TRBV24-1,TRBJ2-7,CDRGLFPREQYF,TGTGACAGGGGGCTATTCCCTCGCGAGCAGTACTTC
TRBD1,many,TRBV5-1,TRBJ1-6,CASSWGDRGDSPLHF,TGCGCCAGCAGCTGGGGGGACAGGGGTGATTCACCCCTCCACTTT
.,.,TRBV6-1,TRBJ1-1,CASSENSMSTEAFF,TGTGCCAGCAGCGAGAATAGCATGAGCACTGAAGCTTTCTTT
.,.,TRBV15,TRBJ2-1,CATSRDGRSYNEQFF,TGTGCCACCAGCAGAGATGGTAGATCGTACAATGAGCAGTTCTTC
.,few,TRBV30,TRBJ1-1,CAWSYQVNTEAFF,TGTGCCTGGAGTTACCAGGTGAACACTGAAGCTTTCTTT